This entry lists 14 T cell receptor beta chains sequenced from one sample in a study of blood T cell repertoires in COVID-19. Assay: immunoSEQ multiplex PCR; the TCRdb copy retains only in-frame clones and omits some. The table has fewer than 130,000 clones, about 80% seen once; the top ten hold about 3.8%. Sequenced material: peripheral blood. The source is a woman older than 75 with acute or convalescent COVID-19.

This clone was observed once. V and J are TRBV3-1 (or the pseudogene TRBV3-2) and TRBJ2-3, with 8 bases that match TRBD2. This CDR3 spans 16 amino acids. V dropped 1 base and J dropped 2; count of bases not matched to a gene: 5. The germline V gene encodes CDR1 LGHDT and CDR2 YNNKEL (reference sequence). This CDR3 reads CASSQVSGGDTDTQYF. CDR3 nucleotide sequence: TGTGCCAGCAGCCAAGTGAGCGGGGGAGACACAGATACGCAGTATTTT.

V and J are TRBV2 and TRBJ2-7, with a possible D match to TRBD1 (5 bases). From germline, CDR1 is SNHLY and CDR2 FYNNEI. The CDR3 consists of 14 residues. V gave up 3 bases and J gave up 0 bases, with 9 bases separating them. The CDR3 sequence: CASSDPGLSYEQYF. CDR3 nucleotides: TGTGCCAGCAGTGATCCAGGGCTCTCCTACGAGCAGTACTTC.

This clone was seen only once. This chain uses TRBV27 with TRBJ1-2; 9 bases are shared with TRBD1. The germline gives CDR1 MNHEY, CDR2 SMNVEV (reference sequence). The J segment lost 4 bases and the V segment lost 7 bases, leaving 4 bases of the junction unmatched. The CDR3 runs 13 residues. The CDR3 nucleotides are TGTGCCAGCAAACGACAGGGGGGCTATGGCTACACCTTC. This encodes CASKRQGGYGYTF.

This rearrangement joins TRBV13 to TRBJ1-2, with 8 bases that match TRBD1. Germline assignment: CDR1 PRHDT and CDR2 FYEKMQ (reference sequence). CDR3 length: 13 amino acids. With 6 bases clipped from V and 4 bases from J, the junction kept 4 bases outside the gene matches. The CDR3 DNA reads TGTGCCAGCAGTCGGACAGGGAGCTATGGCTACACCTTC. This encodes CASSRTGSYGYTF.

This clone has only a few counts. The chain combines TRBV30 with TRBJ1-1; no clear D. V was cut by 2 bases and J by 5 bases, with 9 bases left in between. Germline V gene lookup returns CDR1 GTSNPN and CDR2 SVGIG (reference sequence). The CDR3 consists of 12 residues. The CDR3 bases are TGTGCCTGGAGTTTTAGTCGGACTGAAGCTTTCTTT. It yields the protein CAWSFSRTEAFF.

This clone was counted a single time. CDR3 coding DNA: TGTGCCAGCAGCGTTAGCGGGGGGGCCCATGAGACCCAGTACTTC. It is translated as CASSVSGGAHETQYF. The rearrangement links TRBV9 to TRBJ2-5; 11 bases are a match to TRBD2. Germline CDR1 reads SGDLS; CDR2 reads YYNGEE. This CDR3 is built from 15 residues. V shed 2 bases and J 5 bases; nucleotides not matched to a gene: 5.

This clone has just a few counts. The chain uses TRBV10-1 and TRBJ2-1, with 11 bases identical to TRBD2. Germline CDR1 is WNHNN and CDR2 is SYGVQD (reference sequence). V dropped 4 bases and J dropped 5; count of bases not matched to a gene: 4. The CDR3 covers 15 residues. The CDR3, as DNA: TGCGCCAGCAGTGCACTAGCGGGAGCTAACAATGAGCAGTTCTTC. This sequence encodes CASSALAGANNEQFF.

This clone was detected only a few times. The chain combines TRBV5-4 with TRBJ2-7; 8 bases are shared with TRBD1. The CDR3 is 15 residues long. V lost 4 bases and J lost 3; bases outside the gene matches: 9. Germline lookup yields CDR1 SGHNT and CDR2 YYREEE (reference sequence). Here the CDR3 reads CASSAPGQGGYEQYF. CDR3 nucleotide sequence: TGTGCCAGCAGCGCGCCAGGACAGGGAGGCTACGAGCAGTACTTC.

In this sample, this clone turned up a few times. The rearrangement joins TRBV19 to TRBJ2-7; TRBD1 matches 8 bases. J gave up 3 bases and V 6 bases, and 13 bases lay outside the gene matches. The CDR3 sequence is 16 residues long. Germline CDR1 and CDR2: LNHDA and SQIVND (reference sequence). The CDR3 DNA reads as TGTGCCAGTAGCAATATACGACAGGGGCTCCACTACGAGCAGTACTTC. Translating it yields CASSNIRQGLHYEQYF.

V usage is TRBV30 and J usage is TRBJ1-2; 8 nucleotides align to TRBD1. The CDR3 loop spans 16 amino acids. V gave up 0 bases and J gave up 4 bases; unmatched junction bases: 10. Germline V lookup: CDR1 GTSNPN, CDR2 SVGIG (reference sequence). CDR3 region: CAWSVSRGRRPYGYTF. For the CDR3, the DNA is TGTGCCTGGAGTGTAAGCAGGGGGCGCCGTCCCTATGGCTACACCTTC.

The chain employs TRBV2 and TRBJ2-1; perhaps TRBD2 as D (6 bases). Germline V CDR1 and CDR2: SNHLY, FYNNEI. V was pared by 7 bases and J by 11 bases, with 21 bases between. This CDR3 has 14 residues. CDR3 amino acids: CASTMGLLYDQQFF. DNA of the CDR3: TGTGCCAGCACTATGGGACTCCTTTACGATCAGCAGTTCTTC.

This clone appeared a few times. The chain has TRBV27 and TRBJ2-7; 9 nucleotides match TRBD1. CDR3 size: 13 residues. V shed 3 bases and J 9 bases; nucleotides not matched to a gene: 6. Germline lookup yields CDR1 MNHEY and CDR2 SMNVEV (reference sequence). The CDR3 DNA reads as TGTGCCAGCAGTTTTCAACAGGGGGCTGTGCAGTACTTC. Translation: CASSFQQGAVQYF.

V usage is TRBV9 and J usage is TRBJ2-7; a possible D gene is TRBD1 (5 bases). The CDR3 length is 14 residues. Germline V CDR1 and CDR2: SGDLS, YYNGEE. V was cut by 4 bases and J by 5 bases, with 16 bases left in between. CDR3 amino acids: CASSYRTTLDEQYF. The CDR3 DNA is TGTGCCAGCAGCTATAGGACAACCCTCGACGAGCAGTACTTC.

The chain combines TRBV19 with TRBJ1-1; TRBD1 matches at 7 bases. CDR3 length equals 14 residues. V lost 4 bases, J lost 1 base, and 3 bases stayed unmatched. The germline CDR1 and CDR2 sequences are LNHDA and SQIVND (reference sequence). CDR3 residues: CASSTRQGNTEAFF. CDR3 nucleotides: TGTGCCAGTAGTACCCGACAGGGGAACACTGAAGCTTTCTTT.